This T cell receptor beta chain stems from a study of cytomegalovirus exposure and HLA in healthy donors (dated by TCRdb to 2016 to 2017). Regarding the research as a whole: The 666 repertoires of the first cohort and the approximately 130 validation repertoires were produced on the same platform, according to a later analysis. The aim of the study was to test whether cataloging public T cell receptors could identify signatures of past pathogen exposure. Along with the roughly 670-subject first cohort, a separate validation cohort of around 110 different subjects was used. To predict cytomegalovirus infection status, the study combined high-throughput TCR immunosequencing, statistical association of individual TCRs with disease status, and machine learning. Here is what the overall study found, with its caveats: The classifier was reported to diagnose cytomegalovirus status with high specificity and sensitivity in both the original and validation cohorts. Subsequent analysis determined that TCRs grouped into clusters in the first cohort also showed a tendency toward co-occurrence across the roughly 110 validation repertoires, and 94% of cluster scores exceeded 0. All 120 or so repertoires were used to score co-occurrence in the validation cohort in a later analysis, because that analysis had no HLA typing for the cohort. The study gave a list of under 200 TCR beta chains associated with cytomegalovirus. In vitro tests confirmed that a few of the cytomegalovirus-associated TCR beta chains recognize cytomegalovirus antigens. According to the authors, the approach could potentially be generalized to other disease states and immunological phenotypes. Across donors, most TCR sequences were observed very rarely, whereas some public TCRs were present in many individuals.

This clone came up once. The antigen this receptor binds is unknown. No per-base quality is available; no much larger clone lies one base away. The donors were included in the validation cohort of 90 to 150 subjects, a group kept apart from the roughly 690-subject first cohort. Library creation used the immunoSEQ multiplex PCR assay. The source study handled its data this way. A statistical classification framework was built to diagnose cytomegalovirus status from the catalog of TCR beta chain sequences. The table was pulled from immuneACCESS by TCRdb, which kept in-frame rearrangements only. Such tables lose some clones; where checked, under half of the loss comes from unresolved V genes, and the rest has no known cause. That table furnishes V, J and clone size, whereas the DNA furnished D and trimming. In all, the sample holds about 130,000 clones, and 94% of those were seen once. The ten most abundant clones make up around 1.9% of the sample.

From the germline V gene (reference sequence), CDR1 is WNHNN and CDR2 is SYGVQD. There are 15 amino acids in the CDR3, from cysteine to phenylalanine inclusive. The DNA shown is the 45-base CDR3, in frame from base 1. Trimming leaves V shorter by 2 bases and J shorter by 1 base, with the junction holding 4 bases beyond the gene matches. The origin of this receptor is a man between 18 and 35 years old in good health and CMV-seropositive. The V gene is TRBV10-1 and the J gene is TRBJ2-5; 7 of the junction bases match TRBD2. Specimen: PBMCs. Here is the DNA: TGCGCCAGCAGTGAGAGCGGGATAATCCAAGAGACCCAGTACTTC. Translated, this gives CASSESGIIQETQYF.